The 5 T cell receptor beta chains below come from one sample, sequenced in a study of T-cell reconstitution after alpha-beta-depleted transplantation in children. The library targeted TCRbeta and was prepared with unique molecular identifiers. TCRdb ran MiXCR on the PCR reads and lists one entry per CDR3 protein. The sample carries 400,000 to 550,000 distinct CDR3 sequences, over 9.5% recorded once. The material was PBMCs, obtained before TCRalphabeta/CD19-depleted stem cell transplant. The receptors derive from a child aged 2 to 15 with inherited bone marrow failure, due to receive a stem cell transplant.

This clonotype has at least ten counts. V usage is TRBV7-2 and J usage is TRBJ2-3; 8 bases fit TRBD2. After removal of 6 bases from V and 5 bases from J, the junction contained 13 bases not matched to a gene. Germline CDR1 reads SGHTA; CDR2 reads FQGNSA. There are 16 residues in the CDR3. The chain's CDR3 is CASSLAGPPAGDTQYF. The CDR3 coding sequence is TGTGCCAGCAGTCTAGCGGGTCCTCCAGCGGGAGATACGCAGTATTTT.

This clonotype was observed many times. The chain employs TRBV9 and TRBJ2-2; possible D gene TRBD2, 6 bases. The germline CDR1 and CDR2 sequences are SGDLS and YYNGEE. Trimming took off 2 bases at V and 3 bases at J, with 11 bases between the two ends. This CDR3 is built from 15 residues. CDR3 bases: TGTGCCAGCAGCGTGGTGGGGGGTGACACCGGGGAGCTGTTTTTT. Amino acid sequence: CASSVVGGDTGELFF.

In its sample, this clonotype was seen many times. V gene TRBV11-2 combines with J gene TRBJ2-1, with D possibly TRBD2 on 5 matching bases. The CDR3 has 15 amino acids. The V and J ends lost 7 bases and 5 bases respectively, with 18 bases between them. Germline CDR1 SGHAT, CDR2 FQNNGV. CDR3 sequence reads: CASNGTPMEDNEQFF. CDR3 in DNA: TGTGCCAGCAACGGAACCCCTATGGAGGACAATGAGCAGTTCTTC.

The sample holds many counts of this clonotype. CDR3 nucleotide sequence: TGTGCCAGTAGTATCGGAGGGGACACTGAAGCTTTCTTT. Translating it yields CASSIGGDTEAFF. The V call is TRBV19, the J call TRBJ1-1; tentatively, D is TRBD1 (5 bases). The CDR3 has 13 residues. V lost 3 bases and J 3 bases, leaving 8 bases between the germline ends. Germline CDR1 is LNHDA and CDR2 is SQIVND (reference sequence).

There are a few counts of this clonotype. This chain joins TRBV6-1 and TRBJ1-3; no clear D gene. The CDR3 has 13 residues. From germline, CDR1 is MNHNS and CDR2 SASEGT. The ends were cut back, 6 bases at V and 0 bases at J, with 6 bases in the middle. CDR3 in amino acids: CASRLTSGNTIYF. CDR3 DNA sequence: TGTGCCAGCAGATTGACCTCTGGAAACACCATATATTTT.